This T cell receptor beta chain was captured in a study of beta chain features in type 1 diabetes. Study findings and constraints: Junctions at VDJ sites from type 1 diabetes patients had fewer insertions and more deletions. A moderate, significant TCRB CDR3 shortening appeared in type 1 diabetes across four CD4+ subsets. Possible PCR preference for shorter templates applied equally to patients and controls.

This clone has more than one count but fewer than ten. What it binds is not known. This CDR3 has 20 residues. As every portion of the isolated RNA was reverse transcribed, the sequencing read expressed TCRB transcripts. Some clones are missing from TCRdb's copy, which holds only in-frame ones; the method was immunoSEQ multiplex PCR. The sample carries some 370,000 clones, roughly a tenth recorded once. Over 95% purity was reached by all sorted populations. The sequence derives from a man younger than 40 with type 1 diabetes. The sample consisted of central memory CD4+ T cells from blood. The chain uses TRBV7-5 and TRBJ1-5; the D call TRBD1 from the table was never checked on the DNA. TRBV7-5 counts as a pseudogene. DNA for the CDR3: TGTGCCAGAAGCTTAACCCCGGGACACGGCCGACACTATAGCAATCAGCCCCAGCATTTT. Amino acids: CARSLTPGHGRHYSNQPQHF.